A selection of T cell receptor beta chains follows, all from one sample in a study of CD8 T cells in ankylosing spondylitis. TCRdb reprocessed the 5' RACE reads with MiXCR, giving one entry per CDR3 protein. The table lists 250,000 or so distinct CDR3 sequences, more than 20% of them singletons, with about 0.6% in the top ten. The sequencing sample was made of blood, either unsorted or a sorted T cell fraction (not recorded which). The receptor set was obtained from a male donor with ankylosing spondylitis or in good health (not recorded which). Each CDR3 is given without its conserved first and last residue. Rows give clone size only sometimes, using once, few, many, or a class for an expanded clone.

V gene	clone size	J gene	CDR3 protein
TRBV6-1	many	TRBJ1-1	ASSEVQDRGRAF
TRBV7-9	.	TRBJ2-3	ASSSDRHTDTQY
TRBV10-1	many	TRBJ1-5	ASSEKGTGLGQPQH
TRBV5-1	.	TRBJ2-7	ASSTLAGPSSYEQY
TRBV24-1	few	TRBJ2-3	ATSDPRQTSTDTQY
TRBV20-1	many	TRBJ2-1	SARRTASYNEQF
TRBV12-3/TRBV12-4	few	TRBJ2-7	ASSWGRGEQY
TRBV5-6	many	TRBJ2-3	ASSLLRQASTDTQY
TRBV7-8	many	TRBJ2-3	ASSSLGRTDTQY
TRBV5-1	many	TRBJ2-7	ASSLDKQTYEQY
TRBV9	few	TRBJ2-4	ASSVDPLLAKNIQY
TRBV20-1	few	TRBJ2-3	SAIDHRTDTQY
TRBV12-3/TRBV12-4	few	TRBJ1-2	ASSLAVNYGYT
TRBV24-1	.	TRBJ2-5	ATPGIERAIQETQY
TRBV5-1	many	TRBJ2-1	ASQWGGGDEQF
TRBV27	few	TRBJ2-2	ASSWRGGLVAGELF
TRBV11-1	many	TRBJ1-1	ASNPQRPGQGALNTEAF
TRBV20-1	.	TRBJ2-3	SATLPEAGTDTQY
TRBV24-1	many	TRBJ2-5	ATRGQGIETQY
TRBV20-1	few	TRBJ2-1	SAPRGGRATNEQF
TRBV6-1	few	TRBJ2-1	ASRRSSYNEQF
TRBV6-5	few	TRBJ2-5	ASSYRLGQETQY
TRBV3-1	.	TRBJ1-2	ASSQGLRVKAYGYT
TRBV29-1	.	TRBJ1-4	SALQVLVEKLF
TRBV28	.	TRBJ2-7	ASLRGNEQY
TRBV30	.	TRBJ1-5	AWSKRQSLPQH
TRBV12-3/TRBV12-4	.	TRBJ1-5	ASTDRNQPQH
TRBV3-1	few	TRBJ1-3	ASSQIGTLTGNTIY
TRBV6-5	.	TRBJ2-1	ASSYPWGEQF